This T cell receptor (beta chain) was sequenced during a study of cytomegalovirus exposure and HLA in healthy donors. Study-level results: A previous analysis found most TCR beta V segments productive roughly 87% or roughly 30% of the time.

Primers included in the PCR were 60 Vbeta and 13 Jbeta primers. Assay: immunoSEQ multiplex PCR; the TCRdb copy retains only in-frame clones and omits some. The profile covers fewer than 100,000 clones, with less than 10% appearing a single time and about 2.3% taken by the ten largest. J gave up 3 bases and V 0 bases, and 9 bases lay outside the gene matches. This CDR3 is 17 amino acids long. Germline CDR1 is MGHRA and CDR2 is YSYEKL. Only a few counts were recorded for this clone. Its target is not known. The TCR originated in a man aged 45-65 years in good health and CMV-seronegative. Source material: PBMCs. The chain has TRBV4-1 and TRBJ2-3, with 7 bases that match TRBD2. The CDR3 DNA reads TGCGCCAGCAGCCAAGAGTCGGCGGGGGTAGGAACAGATACGCAGTATTTT. Its protein is CASSQESAGVGTDTQYF.